The rows below give T cell receptor beta chains drawn from one sample of a study of immune aging and cytomegalovirus after organ transplant. TCRdb re-derived calls from the single-cell sequencing reads in MiXCR, one entry per CDR3 protein. The data hold about 21,000 distinct CDR3 sequences, with 36% observed a single time. For these TCRs, the target antigens are not known. Sample: CMV peptide-activated CD4+ and CD8+ T cells sorted from blood, taken at five time points, pooled. These receptors originate from a female donor who had a heart transplant and CMV viremia. CDR3s include the opening cysteine and the closing phenylalanine or tryptophan. A D gene is named only where the DNA matches it firmly. Expanded clones are given a class, and other clones once, few, many or no size at all.

V gene	D gene	J gene	clone size	CDR3 DNA	CDR3 protein
TRBV29-1	NA	TRBJ1-6	NA	TGCAGCGTTGGAGGGGGAGATAATTCACCCCTCCACTTT	CSVGGGDNSPLHF
TRBV27	NA	TRBJ2-1	NA	TGTGCCAGCAGTTTACTCATAGCGGACGAAGACAATGAGCAGTTCTTC	CASSLLIADEDNEQFF
TRBV20-1	NA	TRBJ1-1	many	TGCAGTGCGATCGACCTGGGAATGAGGGATGAAGCTTTCTTT	CSAIDLGMRDEAFF
TRBV20-1	TRBD2	TRBJ2-5	NA	TGCAGTGCTAGGCCGCCGGGACTACCCCACCAAGAGGCCCAGTACTTC	CSARPPGLPHQEAQYF
TRBV14	NA	TRBJ2-4	NA	TGTGCCAGCAGCCCAGGTTTAGCCAAAAACATTCAGTACTTC	CASSPGLAKNIQYF
TRBV27	NA	TRBJ1-1	NA	TGTGCCAGCAGTTTAGGCTTTAACACTGAAGCTTTCTTT	CASSLGFNTEAFF
TRBV18	TRBD1	TRBJ2-1	many	TGTGCCAGCTCACCCAGGGACAGGATGTCCTACAATGAGCAGTTCTTC	CASSPRDRMSYNEQFF
TRBV18	NA	TRBJ2-2	NA	TGTGCCAGCTCCCCGGTGTTCGTAGGTGCAAACGGTGAGCTGTTTTTT	CASSPVFVGANGELFF
TRBV20-1	NA	TRBJ2-3	few	TGCAGTGCTAGAGATCGAAGGGGGATCACAGATACGCAGTATTTT	CSARDRRGITDTQYF
TRBV27	TRBD2	TRBJ2-5	NA	TGTGCCAGCAGTCCCTCGGGGCTAGCGGGAGTAGGAGAGACCCAGTACTTC	CASSPSGLAGVGETQYF
TRBV2	NA	TRBJ2-3	few	TGTGCCAGCAGTGAGCCTATCGGGACTCTAGCTAGCACAGATACGCAGTATTTT	CASSEPIGTLASTDTQYF
TRBV27	TRBD1	TRBJ1-5	NA	TGTGCCAGCAGTTTATACAGGGGTGACAATCAGCCCCAGCATTTT	CASSLYRGDNQPQHF
TRBV14	NA	TRBJ2-1	many	TGTGCCAGCAGCCAAGACGCGCCGGGGTTGGGGGAGCAGTTCTTC	CASSQDAPGLGEQFF
TRBV19	NA	TRBJ1-2	NA	TGTACCAGTAGTATAGCGGTCCGAAACTATGGCTACACCTTC	CTSSIAVRNYGYTF
TRBV13	NA	TRBJ2-3	NA	TGTGCCAGCGGCGGGGAACTAGATTTTTTGGTAGATACACAGTATTTT	CASGGELDFLVDTQYF
TRBV2	NA	TRBJ2-5	NA	TGTGCCAGCAGTGAAGGGTCCAGCGTTGGGACCCAGTACTTC	CASSEGSSVGTQYF
TRBV13	TRBD1	TRBJ2-3	NA	TGTGCCAGCAGCGAGGACAGGGGGATTGCAGATACGCAGTATTTT	CASSEDRGIADTQYF
TRBV5-1	NA	TRBJ1-1	NA	TGCGCCAGCAGCTTGTCGAGGGGTCGCACTGAAGCTTTCTTT	CASSLSRGRTEAFF
TRBV6-6	NA	TRBJ2-3	NA	TGTGCCAGCAGGAAGCGGGACACCAGCACAGATACGCAGTATTTT	CASRKRDTSTDTQYF
TRBV20-1	NA	TRBJ2-3	few	TGCAGTGCTAGCACAGACACAGATACGCAGTATTTT	CSASTDTDTQYF
TRBV12-3/TRBV12-4	NA	TRBJ1-2	NA	TGTGCCAGCACCACGTCCCGCGGAAGGGCTGGGGATGGCTACACCTTC	CASTTSRGRAGDGYTF
TRBV29-1	NA	TRBJ2-2	medium-sized	TGCAGCGTTGTGGGCAGCACCGGGGAGCTGTTTTTT	CSVVGSTGELFF
TRBV5-4	TRBD1	TRBJ1-2	NA	TGTGCCAGCAGCTACGTTCCCGGGACAGGCTATGGCTACACCTTC	CASSYVPGTGYGYTF
TRBV6-5	TRBD1	TRBJ2-7	NA	TGTGCCAGCAGTTACATCCCGGGACAGGGGTTCTACGAGCAGTACTTC	CASSYIPGQGFYEQYF
TRBV4-1	TRBD2	TRBJ2-3	NA	TGCGCCAGCAGCCAAGCCGGAGCGGGAGTGGCAGATACGCAGTATTTT	CASSQAGAGVADTQYF
TRBV5-5	NA	TRBJ2-1	NA	TGTGCCAGCAGCTTGTGCCAGGGGCCTTTGTATGAGCAGTTCTTC	CASSLCQGPLYEQFF
TRBV6-5	NA	TRBJ1-1	NA	TGTGCCAGCAGTTACAGAATACAAAACACTGAAGCTTTCTTT	CASSYRIQNTEAFF